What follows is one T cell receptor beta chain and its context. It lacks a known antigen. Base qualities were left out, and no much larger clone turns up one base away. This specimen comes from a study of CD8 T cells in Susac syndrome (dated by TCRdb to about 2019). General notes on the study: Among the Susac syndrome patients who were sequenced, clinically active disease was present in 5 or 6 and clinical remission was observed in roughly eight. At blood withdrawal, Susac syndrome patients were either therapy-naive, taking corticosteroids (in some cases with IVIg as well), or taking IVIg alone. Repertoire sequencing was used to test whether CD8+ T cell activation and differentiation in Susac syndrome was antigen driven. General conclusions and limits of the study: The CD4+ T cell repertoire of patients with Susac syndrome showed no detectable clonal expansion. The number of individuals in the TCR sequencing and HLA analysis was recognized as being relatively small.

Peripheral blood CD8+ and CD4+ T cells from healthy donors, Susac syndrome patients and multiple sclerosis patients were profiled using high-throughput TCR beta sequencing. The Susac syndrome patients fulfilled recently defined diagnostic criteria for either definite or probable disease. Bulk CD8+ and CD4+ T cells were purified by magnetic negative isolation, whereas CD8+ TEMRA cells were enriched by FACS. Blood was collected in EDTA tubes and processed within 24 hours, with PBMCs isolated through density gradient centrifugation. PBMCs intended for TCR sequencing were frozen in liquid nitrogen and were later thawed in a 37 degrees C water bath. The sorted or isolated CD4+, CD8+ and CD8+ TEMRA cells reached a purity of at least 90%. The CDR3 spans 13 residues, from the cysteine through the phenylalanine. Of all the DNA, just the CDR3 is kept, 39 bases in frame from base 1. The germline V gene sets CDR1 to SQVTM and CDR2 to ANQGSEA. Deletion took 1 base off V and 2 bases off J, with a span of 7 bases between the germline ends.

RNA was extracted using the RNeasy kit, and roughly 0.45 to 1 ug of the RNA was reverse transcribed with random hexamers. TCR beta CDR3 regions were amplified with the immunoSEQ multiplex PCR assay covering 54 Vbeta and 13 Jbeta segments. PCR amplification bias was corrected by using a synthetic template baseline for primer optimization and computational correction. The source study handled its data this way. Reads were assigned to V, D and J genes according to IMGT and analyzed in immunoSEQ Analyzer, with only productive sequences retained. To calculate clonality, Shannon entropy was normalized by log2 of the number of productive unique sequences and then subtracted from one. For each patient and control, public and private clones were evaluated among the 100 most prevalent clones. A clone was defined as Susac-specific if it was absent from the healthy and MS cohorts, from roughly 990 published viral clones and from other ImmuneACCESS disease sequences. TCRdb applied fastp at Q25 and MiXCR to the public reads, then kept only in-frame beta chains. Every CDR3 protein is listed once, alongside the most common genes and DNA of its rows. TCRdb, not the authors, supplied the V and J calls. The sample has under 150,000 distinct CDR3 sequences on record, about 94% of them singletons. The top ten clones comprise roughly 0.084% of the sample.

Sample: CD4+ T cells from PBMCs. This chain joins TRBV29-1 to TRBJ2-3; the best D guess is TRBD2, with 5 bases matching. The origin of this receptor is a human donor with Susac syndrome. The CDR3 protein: CSVEGRTTDTQYF. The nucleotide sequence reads TGCAGCGTTGAAGGGAGGACCACAGATACGCAGTATTTT.